This T cell receptor (beta chain) comes out of a study of blood T cell repertoires in COVID-19 (dated by TCRdb to 2020 to 2021). Looking at the study overall: Samples covering the acute and convalescent phases of COVID-19 were provided by collaborators in the United States, Italy and Spain. The prospective study material was composed of cDNA or gDNA derived from T cells, B-cell-depleted T cells, or PBMCs. The dataset comprised deeply sampled blood TCRbeta repertoires from subjects exposed to, actively infected with, or recovered from COVID-19. A freely available public database, intended as a resource for researchers studying the immune response to SARS-CoV-2, is where the repertoires were released. The samples were drawn from the first 160 participants of the ongoing ImmuneRACE study and from roughly 1,300 subjects provided by 6 global collaborators. Sample metadata almost always included a de-identified subject ID, COVID-19 status, age in years and sex. Where available, HLA class I and class II types were obtained from metadata supplied by the sample provider rather than from assay-based typing.

TCRbeta CDR3 regions were amplified from genomic DNA by means of the immunoSEQ Assay, a bias-controlled multiplex PCR. On the authors' methods: The number of nucleated cells in each sample was estimated from the amplification of reference gene primers within the assay. To quantify the absolute abundance of each unique TCRbeta CDR3 rearrangement, sequence reads were collapsed and filtered. For each sample, productive Simpson clonality was calculated as the square root of Simpson's diversity index across productive rearrangements. The table was pulled from immuneACCESS by TCRdb, which kept in-frame rearrangements only. Such tables lose some clones; where checked, under half of the loss comes from unresolved V genes, and the rest has no known cause. Clone size and V and J calls were adopted from that table, with D and trimming inferred from the DNA. The sample table contains 170,000 or so clones; only one count was recorded for 86% of them. The ten largest clones take up around 8.6% of the sample.

V is shortened by 3 bases, J by 3 bases, and the region joining them spans 8 bases. Based on the germline V gene (reference sequence), the CDR1 and CDR2 sequences are MNHEY and SMNVEV. The CDR3 starts with the cysteine, ends with the phenylalanine, and has 14 residues. Just the 42-base CDR3 DNA is kept, in frame starting at base 1. On this clone itself: Which antigen it targets is not known. No much larger clone exists at a distance of one base, and base qualities are not known. Other nucleotide sequences in the sample specify the same CDR3.

Each collaborating institution followed its own protocols to collect whole blood in K2EDTA tubes. For TCRbeta analysis, collaborators shipped samples as frozen whole blood, isolated PBMCs, or DNA extracted from either of those sample types. The paper as a whole reports these results and caveats: The amount of clinical and demographic metadata varied by source and participant and was provided uncurated.

Sequenced sample: peripheral blood. The receptor's source is a man between 50 and 59 years old with active or convalescent COVID-19. The chain is made from TRBV27 and TRBJ1-4; no D gene can be assigned with confidence. CDR3 protein: CASSFGQANEKLFF. The nucleotide sequence reads as follows: TGTGCCAGCAGTTTTGGTCAGGCTAATGAAAAACTGTTTTTT.